Shown below are 18 T cell receptor beta chains from a single sample sequenced in a study of T cell repertoires in urothelial bladder cancer (dated by TCRdb to between 2019 and 2020). The library was made by the immunoSEQ multiplex PCR assay. Entries here come from immuneACCESS through TCRdb and include only in-frame sequences with V and J called. Some clones fail to appear in such tables; in the studies checked, an unresolved V gene covers under half of the shortfall, and the cause of the remainder is unknown. The sample records 1,200 to 1,500 clones, around 68% of which are singletons. Less than 35% of the sample is held by the ten biggest clonotypes. What was sequenced was tumor-infiltrating cells from bladder cancer. The receptors derive from a human donor with urothelial carcinoma.

The V and J genes are TRBV28 and TRBJ2-7; 9 positions match TRBD2. Trimming took 1 base from V and 3 from J; bases not matched to a gene: 10. The CDR3 contains 17 residues. Germline lookup yields CDR1 MDHEN and CDR2 SYDVKM. The CDR3: CASSLLGGLAGYYEQYF. DNA of the CDR3: TGTGCCAGCAGTTTATTAGGGGGGCTAGCGGGATACTACGAGCAGTACTTC.

This clone is categorized as large (0.1 to 1%). This sequence joins TRBV7-8 and TRBJ2-7; the D is unclear. The CDR3 is 14 residues long. Looked up from germline, CDR1 is SGHVS and CDR2 is FQNEAQ. Trimming took off 1 base at V and 2 bases at J, with 9 bases between the two ends. CDR3 sequence (DNA): TGTGCCAGCAGCTTAGTACCAGGACCCTACGAGCAGTACTTC. Its protein product is CASSLVPGPYEQYF. Combining the CDR3 with reference TRBV7-8 and TRBJ2-7 gives the whole variable domain GAGVSQSPRYKVAKRGQDVALRCDPISGHVSLFWYQQALGQGPEFLTYFQNEAQLDKSGLPSDRFFAERPEGSVSTLKIQRTQQEDSAVYLCASSLVPGPYEQYFGPGTRLTVT.

The chain recombines TRBV30 with TRBJ2-3; possible D gene TRBD1, 5 bases. Germline V gives CDR1 GTSNPN, CDR2 SVGIG (reference sequence). The CDR3 runs 14 residues. Deletions cut 3 bases from V and 2 bases from J, with 12 bases between. The CDR3 DNA sequence: TGTGCCTGGAGGTGGACATCTCACACAGATACGCAGTATTTT. Residues: CAWRWTSHTDTQYF.

The rearrangement links TRBV7-2 to TRBJ2-5; D gene uncertain. V was shortened by 5 bases and J by 9 bases, with 13 bases between the two germline ends. The CDR3 consists of 12 residues. Germline V lookup: CDR1 SGHTA, CDR2 FQGNSA. CDR3 residues: CASSQPFRAQYF. CDR3 DNA sequence: TGTGCCAGCAGCCAGCCCTTTAGGGCCCAGTACTTC.

The V gene is TRBV11-3, the J gene TRBJ2-3; 10 bases align to TRBD1. CDR1 and CDR2 from the germline V gene are SGHNT and YENEEA. The CDR3 consists of 16 residues. The J segment lost 2 bases and the V segment lost 4 bases, leaving 6 bases of the junction unmatched. The CDR3 region has the DNA TGTGCCAGCAGCTCTGGACAGGGGGTCCCCACAGATACGCAGTATTTT. As protein: CASSSGQGVPTDTQYF.

The gene calls are TRBV7-3 and TRBJ2-7, with D perhaps TRBD2 (5 bases). V lost 2 bases and J lost 1, with 6 bases in between. The CDR3 spans 13 residues. The germline gives CDR1 SGHTA, CDR2 FQGTGA. CDR3 amino acids: CASSLGRSYEQYF. The CDR3 DNA follows: TGTGCCAGCAGCTTAGGGAGATCCTACGAGCAGTACTTC.

V usage is TRBV14 and J usage is TRBJ2-5, with unresolved D. V was trimmed by 4 bases and J by 1 base, leaving 13 bases between them. Germline V gene data show CDR1 as SGHDN and CDR2 as FVKESK. The CDR3 runs to 15 residues. CDR3 amino acids: CASSLTRVSQETQYF. CDR3 sequence (DNA): TGTGCCAGCAGCCTTACAAGGGTATCCCAAGAGACCCAGTACTTC.

V and J are TRBV7-9 and TRBJ1-4; D perhaps matches TRBD1 (5 bases). V dropped 1 base and J dropped 0 bases, with 12 bases sitting between them. The germline V gene has CDR1 SEHNR and CDR2 FQNEAQ (reference sequence). CDR3 size: 17 residues. This CDR3 is CASSLVQEAATNEKLFF. The CDR3 bases are TGTGCCAGCAGCTTAGTACAGGAGGCTGCAACTAATGAAAAACTGTTTTTT.

CDR3 nucleotide sequence: TGTGCCATCAGTGAATATACTAGCGGGGGGGCCGGAGATACGCAGTATTTT. Its translation: CAISEYTSGGAGDTQYF. The chain links TRBV10-3 to TRBJ2-3, with TRBD2 matching over 13 bases. The CDR3 totals 17 residues. V lost 3 bases and J lost 5; bases outside the gene matches: 8. Germline V CDR1 and CDR2: ENHRY, SYGVKD.

The chain recombines TRBV11-3 with TRBJ2-1; TRBD1 matches at 10 bases. Germline-derived CDR1 and CDR2 are SGHNT and YENEEA. CDR3 size: 15 residues. V lost 6 bases to trimming and J lost 8 bases; unmatched junction nucleotides: 10. The CDR3 here is CASSFRTGGTDEQFF. CDR3 coding DNA: TGTGCCAGCAGTTTTAGGACAGGGGGGACCGATGAGCAGTTCTTC.

The J gene is TRBJ2-1, the V gene TRBV11-3; 11 nucleotides line up with TRBD2. The germline V gene has CDR1 SGHNT and CDR2 YENEEA. J lost 8 bases, V lost 8 bases, and 8 bases had no gene match. CDR3 length equals 14 residues. The CDR3 sequence: CASYLAGGLDEQFF. Here the CDR3 DNA reads TGTGCCAGCTATCTAGCGGGAGGTCTCGATGAGCAGTTCTTC.

This rearrangement joins TRBV6-1 to TRBJ2-1; the match to TRBD2 covers 10 bases. Germline V gene lookup returns CDR1 MNHNS and CDR2 SASEGT. This CDR3 has 16 residues. J lost 4 bases, V lost 2 bases, and 5 bases had no gene match. The DNA of the CDR3 is TGTGCCAGCAGTGAAAGAACTAGCGGGGTATACAATGAGCAGTTCTTC. Its protein is CASSERTSGVYNEQFF.

V usage is TRBV10-3 and J usage is TRBJ2-1, with TRBD2 matching over 12 bases. The germline gives CDR1 ENHRY, CDR2 SYGVKD. The V gene end was trimmed by 4 bases and the J gene end by 6 bases; junction bases not matched to a gene: 10. This CDR3 comprises 17 residues. In nucleotides, the CDR3 is TGTGCCATCAGTGGTACTAGCGGGAGGCACCAGGGCAATGAGCAGTTCTTC. This sequence encodes CAISGTSGRHQGNEQFF.

This chain uses TRBV5-4 with TRBJ1-2; a weak D match, TRBD1 (5 bases). This CDR3 spans 16 amino acids. The V end lost 0 bases, the J end lost 7 bases, and 19 bases lay between the germline ends. Germline V lookup: CDR1 SGHNT, CDR2 YYREEE (reference sequence). DNA for the CDR3: TGTGCCAGCAGCTTGGGTCAGGGTTTAAGGGCTGGTGGCTACACCTTC. Translated, it gives CASSLGQGLRAGGYTF.

The chain couples TRBV30 to TRBJ2-2; TRBD1 is a possible D gene (5 bases). CDR3 length: 15 amino acids. Germline V CDR1 and CDR2: GTSNPN, SVGIG (reference sequence). V shed 2 bases and J shed 5 bases, with 15 bases lying between them. For the CDR3, the DNA is TGTGCCTGGAGTTACGACCAGGGATGGACCGGGGAGCTGTTTTTT. Translation: CAWSYDQGWTGELFF.

This clone has just a few counts. The chain employs TRBV4-3 and TRBJ1-1; D might be TRBD1 (5 bases). The CDR3 has 14 residues. Trimming left V 2 bases short and J 4 bases short, with 11 bases between. Germline values: CDR1 LGHNA, CDR2 YSLEER. CDR3 sequence (DNA): TGCGCCAGCAGCCAACAAAGGGGTGGCACTGAAGCTTTCTTT. Its translation is CASSQQRGGTEAFF.

V gene TRBV5-4 combines with J gene TRBJ1-2, with D perhaps TRBD1 (6 bases). The CDR3 spans 13 residues. Germline V gene lookup returns CDR1 SGHNT and CDR2 YYREEE (reference sequence). Trimming cost V 0 bases and J 8 bases, with 11 bases left between them. The DNA for the CDR3 is TGTGCCAGCAGCTTGGACAGGGTGTGGGGCTACACCTTC. Protein: CASSLDRVWGYTF.

The rearrangement uses TRBV5-1 and TRBJ2-1; 8 bases map to TRBD1. This CDR3 spans 14 amino acids. With V trimmed by 4 bases and J by 6 bases, 6 bases remained unmatched. From germline, CDR1 is SGHRS and CDR2 YFSETQ. CDR3 nucleotide sequence: TGCGCCAGCAGCCCGGGACAGGCAGTCAATGAGCAGTTCTTC. Amino acids: CASSPGQAVNEQFF. The complete variable domain, with remaining parts taken from reference TRBV5-1 and TRBJ2-1, reads KAGVTQTPRYLIKTRGQQVTLSCSPISGHRSVSWYQQTPGQGLQFLFEYFSETQRNKGNFPGRFSGRQFSNSRSEMNVSTLELGDSALYLCASSPGQAVNEQFFGPGTRLTVL.